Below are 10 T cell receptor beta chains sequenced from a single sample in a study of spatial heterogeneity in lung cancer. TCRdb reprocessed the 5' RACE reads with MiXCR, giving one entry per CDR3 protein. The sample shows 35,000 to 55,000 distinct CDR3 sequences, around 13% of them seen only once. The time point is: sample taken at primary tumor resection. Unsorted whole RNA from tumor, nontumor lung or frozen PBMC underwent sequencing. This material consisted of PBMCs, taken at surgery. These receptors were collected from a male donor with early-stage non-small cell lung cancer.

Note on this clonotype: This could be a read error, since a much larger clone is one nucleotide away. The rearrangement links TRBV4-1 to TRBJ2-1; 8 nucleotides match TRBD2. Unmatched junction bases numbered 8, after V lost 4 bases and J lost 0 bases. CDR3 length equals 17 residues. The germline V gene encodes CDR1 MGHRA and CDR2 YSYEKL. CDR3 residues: CASSRIAGTISYNEQFF. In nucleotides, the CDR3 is TGCGCCAGCAGCCGAATAGCGGGGACCATCTCCTACAATGAGCAGTTCTTC.

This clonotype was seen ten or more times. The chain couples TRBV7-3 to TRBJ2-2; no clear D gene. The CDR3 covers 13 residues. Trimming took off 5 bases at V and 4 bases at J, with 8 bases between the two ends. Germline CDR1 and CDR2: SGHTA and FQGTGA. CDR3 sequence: CASSPSVTGELFF. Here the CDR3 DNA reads TGTGCCAGCAGCCCCTCGGTCACCGGGGAGCTGTTTTTT.

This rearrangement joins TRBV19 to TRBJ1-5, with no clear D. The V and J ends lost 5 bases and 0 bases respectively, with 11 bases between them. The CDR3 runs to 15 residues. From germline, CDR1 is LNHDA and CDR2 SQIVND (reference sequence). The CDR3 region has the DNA TGTGCCAGTAGTCCCAGGAGAAATAGCAATCAGCCCCAGCATTTT. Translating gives CASSPRRNSNQPQHF.

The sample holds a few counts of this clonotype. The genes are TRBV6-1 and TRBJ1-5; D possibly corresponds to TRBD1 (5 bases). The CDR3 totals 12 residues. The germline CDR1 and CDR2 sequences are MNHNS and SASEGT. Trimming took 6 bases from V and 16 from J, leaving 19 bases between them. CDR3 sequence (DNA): TGTGCCAGCAGCGGGGGTGTCACACCTTCCCATTTT. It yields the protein CASSGGVTPSHF.

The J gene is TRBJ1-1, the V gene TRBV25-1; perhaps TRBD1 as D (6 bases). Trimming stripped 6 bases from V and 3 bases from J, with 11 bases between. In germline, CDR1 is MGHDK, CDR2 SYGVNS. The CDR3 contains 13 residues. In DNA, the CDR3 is TGTGCCAGCAGGAGACAGGCAGACACTGAAGCTTTCTTT. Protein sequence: CASRRQADTEAFF.

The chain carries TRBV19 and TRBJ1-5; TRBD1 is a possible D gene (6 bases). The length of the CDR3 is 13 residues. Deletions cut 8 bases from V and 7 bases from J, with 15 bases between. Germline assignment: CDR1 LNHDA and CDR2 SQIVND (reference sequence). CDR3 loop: CASWDIDGQPQHF. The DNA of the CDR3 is TGTGCCAGTTGGGACATCGACGGGCAGCCCCAGCATTTT.

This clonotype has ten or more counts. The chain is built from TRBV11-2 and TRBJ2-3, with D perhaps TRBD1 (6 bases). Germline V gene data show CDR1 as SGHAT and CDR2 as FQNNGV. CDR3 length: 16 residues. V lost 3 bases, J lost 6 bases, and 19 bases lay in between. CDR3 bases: TGTGCCAGCAGCTTGGAGGACAGCCGAACCGGCGATACGCAGTATTTT. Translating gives CASSLEDSRTGDTQYF.

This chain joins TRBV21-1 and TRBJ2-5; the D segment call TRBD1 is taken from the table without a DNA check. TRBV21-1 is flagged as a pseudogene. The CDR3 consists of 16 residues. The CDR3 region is CASTNRTGYFEETQYF. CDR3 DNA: TGTGCCAGCACGAACCGGACAGGGTATTTTGAGGAGACCCAGTACTTC.

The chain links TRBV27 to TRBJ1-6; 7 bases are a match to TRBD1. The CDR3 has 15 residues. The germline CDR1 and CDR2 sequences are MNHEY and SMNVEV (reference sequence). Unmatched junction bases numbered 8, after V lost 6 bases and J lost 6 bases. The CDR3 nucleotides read TGTGCCAGCAGCCGACAGGGACATCCTAATTCACCCCTCCACTTT. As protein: CASSRQGHPNSPLHF.

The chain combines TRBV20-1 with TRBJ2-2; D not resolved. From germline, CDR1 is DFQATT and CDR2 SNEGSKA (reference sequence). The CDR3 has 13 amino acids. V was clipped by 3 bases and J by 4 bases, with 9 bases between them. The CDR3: CSASSQTTGELFF. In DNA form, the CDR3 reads TGCAGTGCTAGCAGTCAGACCACCGGGGAGCTGTTTTTT.